A single sample gave rise to the 26 T cell receptor beta chains below, sequenced in a study of T cell responses to AZD1222 COVID-19 vaccine. Sequencing was performed with immunoSEQ multiplex PCR; in TCRdb, only in-frame clones are kept and a portion is missing. Of some 110,000 clones listed, 86% are singletons. This material consisted of peripheral blood, taken 28 days after the second AZD1222 dose. These receptors were taken from an adult who received the AZD1222 COVID-19 vaccine.

The chain couples TRBV6-5 to TRBJ1-1, with unresolved D. Germline assignment: CDR1 MNHEY and CDR2 SVGAGI. There are 11 residues in the CDR3. With 7 bases removed from V and 8 bases from J, the gap between germline ends came to 11 bases. The CDR3 protein is CASTRFSEAFF. CDR3 nucleotides: TGTGCCAGCACGAGGTTTTCCGAAGCTTTCTTT.

CDR3 in DNA: TGTGCCAGCTTGCGGACAGGACCTAGCACAGATACGCAGTATTTT. This gives the protein CASLRTGPSTDTQYF. The rearrangement uses TRBV18 and TRBJ2-3, with TRBD1 matching over 7 bases. V shed 7 bases, J shed 0 bases, and the junction held 7 bases outside the gene matches. Germline V CDR1 and CDR2: KGHSH, LQKENI. The CDR3 has 15 amino acids.

This rearrangement joins TRBV24-1 to TRBJ2-5; D gene unclear. CDR1 KGHDR and CDR2 SFDVKD come from the germline V gene. With 3 bases removed from V and 4 bases from J, the gap between germline ends came to 14 bases. The CDR3 is 15 residues long. The CDR3 DNA reads TGTGCCACCAGTGATCCTGCGAAAGGTGGAGAGACCCAGTACTTC. This translates into CATSDPAKGGETQYF.

CDR3 in amino acids: CASSQDPQQGAPSGANVLTF. The CDR3 DNA is TGCGCCAGCAGCCAAGATCCCCAACAGGGGGCTCCCTCTGGGGCCAACGTCCTGACTTTC. The chain recombines TRBV4-3 with TRBJ2-6, with 9 bases lining up with TRBD1. V shed 0 bases and J 0 bases; nucleotides not matched to a gene: 9. Per the germline V gene, CDR1 is LGHNA and CDR2 is YSLEER. This CDR3 is 20 amino acids long.

The genes are TRBV6-5 and TRBJ1-6, with TRBD1 matching over 8 bases. Germline values: CDR1 MNHEY, CDR2 SVGAGI. With 6 bases clipped from V and 7 bases from J, the junction kept 5 bases outside the gene matches. The CDR3 is 14 amino acids. The CDR3 protein is CASRRQGLNSPLHF. As DNA, the CDR3 is TGTGCCAGCAGGAGACAGGGGTTGAATTCACCCCTCCACTTT.

The chain carries TRBV5-3 and TRBJ2-4; D may match TRBD1 or TRBD2 (5 bases each). TRBV5-3 is flagged as an ORF with uncertain function. The CDR3 totals 17 residues. Trimming shortened V by 0 bases and J by 0 bases, and 13 bases separated the two germline ends. The CDR3 reads CARSLGGTGLAKNIQYF. The CDR3 DNA reads TGTGCCAGAAGCTTGGGGGGCACGGGATTAGCCAAAAACATTCAGTACTTC.

The chain joins TRBV6-6 to TRBJ2-1; 7 bases map to TRBD1. Per the germline V gene, CDR1 is MNHNY and CDR2 is SVGAGI (reference sequence). The CDR3 runs to 15 residues. V trimming: 5 bases; J trimming: 7 bases; junction bases outside the gene matches: 11. CDR3 amino acids: CASSPGGSQGNEQFF. In DNA, the CDR3 is TGTGCCAGCAGTCCAGGGGGATCTCAAGGGAATGAGCAGTTCTTC.

The chain couples TRBV24-1 to TRBJ2-3; 9 nucleotides agree with TRBD2. Trimming took 3 bases from V and 0 from J; bases not matched to a gene: 3. This CDR3 is 16 amino acids long. CDR1 is KGHDR, CDR2 SFDVKD, per germline. CDR3 DNA: TGTGCCACCAGTGATCGTACTAGCGGGAGCACAGATACGCAGTATTTT. Amino acids: CATSDRTSGSTDTQYF.

This clone was seen only a few times. The V and J genes are TRBV2 and TRBJ1-2; no clear D. The CDR3 loop spans 15 amino acids. Germline CDR1 SNHLY, CDR2 FYNNEI. V shed 7 bases and J shed 3 bases, with 18 bases lying between them. CDR3 sequence (DNA): TGTGCCAGCACCGAGTACGAGGGCTCTTACTATGGCTACACCTTC. Its protein product is CASTEYEGSYYGYTF.

The chain employs TRBV27 and TRBJ1-3; unclear D gene. Between the trimmed V and J ends, which lost 8 bases and 2 bases, there was a span of 16 bases. The CDR3 loop spans 15 amino acids. Germline CDR1 and CDR2: MNHEY and SMNVEV (reference sequence). The DNA of the CDR3 is TGTGCCAGCGGCTACCTTGGGCCTCCTGGAAACACCATATATTTT. Its translation: CASGYLGPPGNTIYF.

This clone has a single count. The chain uses TRBV10-3 and TRBJ1-5, with D possibly TRBD1 on 5 matching bases. V lost 2 bases to trimming and J lost 3 bases, with 8 bases between them. The germline V gene has CDR1 ENHRY and CDR2 SYGVKD. The CDR3 is made up of 14 amino acids. CDR3 nucleotides: TGTGCCATCAGTGAGCGACAGACCAATCAGCCCCAGCATTTT. This gives the protein CAISERQTNQPQHF.

CDR3: CASSTRGWNEKLFF. The DNA for the CDR3 is TGTGCCAGTAGTACGAGGGGGTGGAATGAAAAACTGTTTTTT. This sequence joins TRBV19 and TRBJ1-4; TRBD1 is a possible D gene (6 bases). V lost 4 bases to trimming and J lost 5 bases, with 11 bases between them. There are 14 residues in the CDR3. CDR1 and CDR2 (germline): LNHDA, SQIVND (reference sequence).

DNA of the CDR3: TGTGCCAGCAGCTTGAACAGTGCGCAAGAGACCCAGTACTTC. Translation: CASSLNSAQETQYF. The rearrangement joins TRBV7-9 to TRBJ2-5; D not resolved. The CDR3 spans 14 residues. V was clipped by 3 bases and J by 2 bases, with 10 bases between them. From germline, CDR1 is SEHNR and CDR2 FQNEAQ (reference sequence).

V gene TRBV12-3 or TRBV12-4 combines with J gene TRBJ1-2; D unclear. Deletions cut 5 bases from V and 10 bases from J, with 17 bases between. The CDR3 is made up of 13 amino acids. CDR3 sequence: CASSNLLLGNYTF. The DNA of the CDR3 is TGTGCCAGCAGTAATCTACTACTGGGGAACTACACCTTC.

This chain joins TRBV7-2 and TRBJ1-1; the D is unclear. Per germline, CDR1 SGHTA and CDR2 FQGNSA. The CDR3 has 14 amino acids. The ends were cut back, 0 bases at V and 0 bases at J, with 5 bases in the middle. CDR3 amino acids: CASSLARVNTEAFF. Written as DNA, the CDR3 is TGTGCCAGCAGCTTAGCGAGAGTGAACACTGAAGCTTTCTTT.

The chain uses TRBV28 and TRBJ1-5; 8 bases match TRBD1. V lost 3 bases to trimming and J lost 4 bases; unmatched junction nucleotides: 14. The CDR3 has 18 amino acids. CDR1 is MDHEN, CDR2 SYDVKM, per germline. This CDR3 reads CASSFPILGQGGNQPQHF. The DNA for the CDR3 is TGTGCCAGCAGTTTCCCAATCCTCGGACAGGGCGGGAATCAGCCCCAGCATTTT.

V usage is TRBV2 and J usage is TRBJ2-4, with 8 bases aligning to TRBD2. The CDR3 extends over 19 amino acids. The V gene end was trimmed by 4 bases and the J gene end by 0 bases; junction bases not matched to a gene: 14. Per germline, CDR1 SNHLY and CDR2 FYNNEI. The CDR3 DNA reads TGTGCCAGCAGTGCGCCGGGAGGCGGGGGGCTTATAGCCAAAAACATTCAGTACTTC. Amino acid sequence: CASSAPGGGGLIAKNIQYF.

The V gene is TRBV27, the J gene TRBJ2-4; a weak D match, TRBD2 (7 bases). Germline CDR1 is MNHEY and CDR2 is SMNVEV (reference sequence). The CDR3 is 15 amino acids. V lost 6 bases and J lost 8, with 20 bases in between. CDR3 in amino acids: CASSPHTRGGDIQYF. CDR3 nucleotides: TGTGCCAGCAGCCCACACACTAGGGGGGGGGACATTCAGTACTTC.

This clone was picked up a small number of times. This CDR3 is also generated by other DNA sequences in the sample. The chain links TRBV3-1 (or the pseudogene TRBV3-2) to TRBJ2-3; D might be TRBD1 or TRBD2, each matching 5 bases. V lost 1 base to trimming and J lost 3 bases, with 5 bases between them. CDR1 and CDR2 (germline): LGHDT, YNNKEL (reference sequence). The CDR3 runs 13 residues. CDR3 residues: CASSQGGTDTQYF. CDR3 nucleotides: TGTGCCAGCAGCCAAGGGGGGACAGATACGCAGTATTTT.

The chain is built from TRBV7-9 and TRBJ1-4, with a tentative D call TRBD1 (5 bases). Germline V lookup: CDR1 SEHNR, CDR2 FQNEAQ (reference sequence). V was shortened by 8 bases and J by 2 bases, with 15 bases between the two germline ends. This CDR3 is 15 amino acids long. CDR3 DNA: TGTGCCAGCGACAGAGGTCGCCTTACTAATGAAAAACTGTTTTTT. Its protein is CASDRGRLTNEKLFF.

V and J are TRBV12-3 or TRBV12-4 and TRBJ1-5, with D unclear. CDR3 length: 13 residues. Deletions cut 4 bases from V and 0 bases from J, with 4 bases between. The DNA for the CDR3 is TGTGCCAGCAGTTATAGTAGCAATCAGCCCCAGCATTTT. Protein: CASSYSSNQPQHF.

V and J are TRBV7-9 and TRBJ2-2; 9 nucleotides align to TRBD2. The CDR3 covers 16 residues. V lost 5 bases to trimming and J lost 5 bases; unmatched junction nucleotides: 9. In germline, CDR1 is SEHNR, CDR2 FQNEAQ (reference sequence). CDR3 nucleotides: TGTGCCAGCAGCCCCATTTATCTAGCGGGAACCGGGGAGCTGTTTTTT. Its translation: CASSPIYLAGTGELFF.

This clone was seen a handful of times. The chain links TRBV27 to TRBJ1-3; D unclear. V was clipped by 5 bases and J by 2 bases, with 10 bases between them. The germline V gene encodes CDR1 MNHEY and CDR2 SMNVEV (reference sequence). This CDR3 spans 14 amino acids. Here the CDR3 reads CASSRGLPGNTIYF. The DNA of the CDR3 is TGTGCCAGCAGTCGCGGACTACCTGGAAACACCATATATTTT.

The rearrangement uses TRBV25-1 and TRBJ2-3, with D maybe TRBD1 (5 bases). This CDR3 is built from 15 residues. The germline V and J ends were trimmed by 4 bases and 0 bases, with 11 bases remaining between them. The germline CDR1 and CDR2 sequences are MGHDK and SYGVNS. CDR3 protein: CASSGRTHSTDTQYF. The CDR3 DNA reads as TGTGCCAGCAGTGGACGGACACATAGCACAGATACGCAGTATTTT.

This CDR3 is CASSPRTSGRYEQYF. CDR3 sequence (DNA): TGTGCCAGCAGCCCTCGGACTAGCGGCCGCTACGAGCAGTACTTC. The chain links TRBV7-6 to TRBJ2-7; 10 bases map to TRBD2. The CDR3 extends over 15 amino acids. Germline trimming cut 5 bases from V and 3 bases from J; bases unmatched to any gene: 7. CDR1 is SGHVS, CDR2 FNYEAQ, per germline.

The gene calls are TRBV3-1 (or the pseudogene TRBV3-2) and TRBJ2-3, with 11 nucleotides matching TRBD2. The CDR3 consists of 16 residues. Germline trimming cut 3 bases from V and 6 bases from J; bases unmatched to any gene: 8. The germline CDR1 and CDR2 sequences are LGHDT and YNNKEL (reference sequence). The CDR3 DNA is TGTGCCAGCAGCCAGCGACTAGCGGGATATACGGATACGCAGTATTTT. Amino acid sequence: CASSQRLAGYTDTQYF.